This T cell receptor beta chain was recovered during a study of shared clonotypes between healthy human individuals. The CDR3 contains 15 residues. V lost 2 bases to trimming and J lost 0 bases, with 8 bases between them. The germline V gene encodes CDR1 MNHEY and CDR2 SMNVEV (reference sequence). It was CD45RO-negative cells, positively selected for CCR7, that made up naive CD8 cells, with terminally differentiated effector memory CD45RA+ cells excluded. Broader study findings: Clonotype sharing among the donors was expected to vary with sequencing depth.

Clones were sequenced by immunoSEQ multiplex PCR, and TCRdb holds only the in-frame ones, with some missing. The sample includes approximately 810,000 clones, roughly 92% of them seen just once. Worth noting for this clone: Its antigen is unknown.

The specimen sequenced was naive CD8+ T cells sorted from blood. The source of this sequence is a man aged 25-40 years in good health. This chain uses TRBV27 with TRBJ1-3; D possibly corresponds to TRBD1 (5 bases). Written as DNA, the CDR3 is TGTGCCAGCAGTTTAGGGGGGACCTCTGGAAACACCATATATTTT. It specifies CASSLGGTSGNTIYF.